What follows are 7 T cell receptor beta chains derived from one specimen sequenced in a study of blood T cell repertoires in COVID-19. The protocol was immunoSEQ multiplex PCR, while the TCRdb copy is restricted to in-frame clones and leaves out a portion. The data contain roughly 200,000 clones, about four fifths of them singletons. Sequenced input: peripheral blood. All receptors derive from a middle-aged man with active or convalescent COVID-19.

The CDR3: CASSPGSMGEKLFF. CDR3 DNA sequence: TGTGCCAGCAGTCCGGGAAGTATGGGTGAAAAACTGTTTTTT. The rearrangement uses TRBV27 and TRBJ1-4; D is undetermined. The length of the CDR3 is 14 residues. V gave up 5 bases and J gave up 7 bases, with 14 bases separating them. CDR1 MNHEY and CDR2 SMNVEV come from the germline V gene (reference sequence).

CDR3 bases: TGCGCCAGCAGCCAAGACGTCGGGGGGAAGTACAATGAGCAGTTCTTC. Amino acid sequence: CASSQDVGGKYNEQFF. The chain carries TRBV4-3 and TRBJ2-1; 7 bases are shared with TRBD2. Trimming removed 0 bases from V and 4 bases from J; junction bases left unmatched: 6. This CDR3 comprises 16 residues. Germline V CDR1 and CDR2: LGHNA, YSLEER.

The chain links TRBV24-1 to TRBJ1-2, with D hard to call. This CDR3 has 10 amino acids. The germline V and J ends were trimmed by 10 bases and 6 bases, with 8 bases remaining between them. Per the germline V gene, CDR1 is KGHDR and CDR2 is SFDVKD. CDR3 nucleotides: TGTGCCACTGAGGCACATGGCTACACCTTC. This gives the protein CATEAHGYTF.

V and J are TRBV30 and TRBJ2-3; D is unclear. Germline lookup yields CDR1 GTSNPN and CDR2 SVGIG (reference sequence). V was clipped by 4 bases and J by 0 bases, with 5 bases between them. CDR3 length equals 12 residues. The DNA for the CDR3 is TGTGCCTGGACAGGAAGCACAGATACGCAGTATTTT. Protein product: CAWTGSTDTQYF.

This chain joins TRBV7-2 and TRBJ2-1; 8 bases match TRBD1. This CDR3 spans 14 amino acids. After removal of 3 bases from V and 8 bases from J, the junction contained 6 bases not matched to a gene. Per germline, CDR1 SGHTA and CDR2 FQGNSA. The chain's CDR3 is CASSFGQGPDEQFF. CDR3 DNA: TGTGCCAGCAGCTTCGGACAGGGACCGGATGAGCAGTTCTTC.

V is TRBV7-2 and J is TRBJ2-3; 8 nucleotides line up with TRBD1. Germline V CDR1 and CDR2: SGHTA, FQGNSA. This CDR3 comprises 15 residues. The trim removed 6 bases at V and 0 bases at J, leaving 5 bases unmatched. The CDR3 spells CASRGRTGSTDTQYF. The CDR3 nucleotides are TGTGCCAGCAGGGGAAGGACAGGGAGCACAGATACGCAGTATTTT. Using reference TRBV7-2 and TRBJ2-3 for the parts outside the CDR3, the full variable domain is GAGVSQSPSNKVTEKGKDVELRCDPISGHTALYWYRQSLGQGLEFLIYFQGNSAPDKSGLPSDRFSAERTGGSVSTLTIQRTQQEDSAVYLCASRGRTGSTDTQYFGPGTRLTVL.

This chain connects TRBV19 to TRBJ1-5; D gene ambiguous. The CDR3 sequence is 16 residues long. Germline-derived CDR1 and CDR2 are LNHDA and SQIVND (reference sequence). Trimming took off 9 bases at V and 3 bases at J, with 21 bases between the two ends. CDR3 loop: CASDDRSTGLNQPQHF. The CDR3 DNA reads TGTGCCAGCGACGACCGGTCGACGGGTCTCAATCAGCCCCAGCATTTT.